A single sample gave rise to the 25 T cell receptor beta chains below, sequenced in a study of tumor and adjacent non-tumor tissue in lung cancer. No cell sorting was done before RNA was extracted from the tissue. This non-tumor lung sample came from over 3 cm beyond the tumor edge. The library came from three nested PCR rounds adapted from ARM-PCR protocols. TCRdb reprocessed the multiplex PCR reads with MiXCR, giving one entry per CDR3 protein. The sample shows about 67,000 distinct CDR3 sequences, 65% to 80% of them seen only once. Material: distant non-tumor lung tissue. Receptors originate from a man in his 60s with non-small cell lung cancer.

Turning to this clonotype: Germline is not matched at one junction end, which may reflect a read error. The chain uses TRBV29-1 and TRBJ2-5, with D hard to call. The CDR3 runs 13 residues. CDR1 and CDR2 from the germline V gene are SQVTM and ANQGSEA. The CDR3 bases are TGCAGTGCTCCTTTCTACATCCAAGAGATCCAGTACTTC. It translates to CSAPFYIQEIQYF.

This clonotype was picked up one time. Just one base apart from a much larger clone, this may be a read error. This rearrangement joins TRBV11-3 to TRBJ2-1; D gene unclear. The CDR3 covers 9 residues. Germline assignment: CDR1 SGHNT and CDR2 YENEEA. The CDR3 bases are TGTGCCAGCGGCTTAGTCCAGTTCTTC. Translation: CASGLVQFF.

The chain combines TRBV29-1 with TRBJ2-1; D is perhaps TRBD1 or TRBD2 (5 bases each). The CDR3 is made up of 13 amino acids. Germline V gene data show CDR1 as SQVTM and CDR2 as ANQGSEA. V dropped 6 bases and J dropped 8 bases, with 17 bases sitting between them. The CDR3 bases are TGCAGCGTACCCGGGACGTTGGATGATGAGCAGTTCTTC. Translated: CSVPGTLDDEQFF.

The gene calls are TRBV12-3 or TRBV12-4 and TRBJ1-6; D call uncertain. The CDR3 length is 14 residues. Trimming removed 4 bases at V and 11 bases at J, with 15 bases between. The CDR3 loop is CASSCRGLDTPLHF. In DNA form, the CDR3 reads TGTGCCAGCAGTTGTCGGGGATTGGATACACCCCTCCACTTT.

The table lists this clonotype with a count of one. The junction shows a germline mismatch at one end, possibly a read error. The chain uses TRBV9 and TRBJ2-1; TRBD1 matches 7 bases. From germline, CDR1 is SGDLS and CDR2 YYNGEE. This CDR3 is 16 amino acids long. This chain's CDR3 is CASSVAPGGLYNEQLF. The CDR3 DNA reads TGTGCCAGCAGCGTAGCGCCAGGGGGTCTTTACAATGAGCAGTTATTC.

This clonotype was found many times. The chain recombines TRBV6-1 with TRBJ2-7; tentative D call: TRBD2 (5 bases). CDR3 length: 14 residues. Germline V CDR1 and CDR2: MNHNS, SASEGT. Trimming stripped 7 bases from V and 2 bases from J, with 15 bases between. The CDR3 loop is CASNLYPGTYEQYF. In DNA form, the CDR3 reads TGTGCCAGCAACCTTTACCCGGGGACCTACGAGCAGTACTTC.

The DNA of the CDR3 is TGCAGCGCGCCGGTACAGGGAAACACCGGGGAGCTGTTTTTT. Its protein is CSAPVQGNTGELFF. The chain uses TRBV20-1 and TRBJ2-2; tentative D call: TRBD1 (6 bases). Germline V gene sequence: CDR1 DFQATT, CDR2 SNEGSKA (reference sequence). The CDR3 loop spans 14 amino acids.

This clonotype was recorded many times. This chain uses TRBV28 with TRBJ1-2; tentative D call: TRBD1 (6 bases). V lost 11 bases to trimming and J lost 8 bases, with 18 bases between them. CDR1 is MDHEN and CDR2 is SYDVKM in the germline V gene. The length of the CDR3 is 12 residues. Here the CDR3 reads CAVTGSEGGYTF. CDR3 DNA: TGTGCCGTAACAGGGAGCGAGGGGGGCTACACCTTC.

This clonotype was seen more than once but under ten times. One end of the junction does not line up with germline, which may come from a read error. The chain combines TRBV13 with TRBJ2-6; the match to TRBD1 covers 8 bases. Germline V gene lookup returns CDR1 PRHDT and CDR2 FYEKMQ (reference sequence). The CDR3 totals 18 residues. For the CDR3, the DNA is TGTGCCAGCAGTATACGACAGGGGTCGGGCTCTGGGGCCAACGTCCTGAGTTTC. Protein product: CASSIRQGSGSGANVLSF. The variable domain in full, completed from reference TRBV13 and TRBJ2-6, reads AAGVIQSPRHLIKEKRETATLKCYPIPRHDTVYWYQQGPGQDPQFLISFYEKMQSDKGSIPDRFSAQQFSDYHSELNMSSLELGDSALYFCASSIRQGSGSGANVLSFGAGSRLTVL.

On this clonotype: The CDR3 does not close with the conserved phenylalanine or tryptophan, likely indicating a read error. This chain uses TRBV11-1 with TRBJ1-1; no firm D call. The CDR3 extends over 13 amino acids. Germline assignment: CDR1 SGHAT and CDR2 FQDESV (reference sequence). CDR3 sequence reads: CASSLAPRAEAFL. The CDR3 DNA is TGTGCCAGCAGCTTAGCGCCGAGGGCTGAGGCTTTCCTT.

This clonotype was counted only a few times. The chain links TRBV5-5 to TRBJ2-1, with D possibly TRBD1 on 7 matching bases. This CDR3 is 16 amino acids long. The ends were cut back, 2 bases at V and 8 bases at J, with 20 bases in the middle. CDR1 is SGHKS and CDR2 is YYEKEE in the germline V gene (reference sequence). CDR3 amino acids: CASSFQGGGQGDEQFF. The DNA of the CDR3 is TGTGCCAGCAGCTTCCAGGGGGGCGGTCAAGGGGATGAGCAGTTCTTC.

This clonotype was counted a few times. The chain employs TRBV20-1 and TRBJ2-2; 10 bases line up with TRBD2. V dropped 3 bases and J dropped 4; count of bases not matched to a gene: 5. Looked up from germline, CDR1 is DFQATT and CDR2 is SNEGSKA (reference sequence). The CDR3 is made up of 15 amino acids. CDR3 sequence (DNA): TGCAGTGCTAGTAGCGGGAGGCGTAGCACCGGGGAGCTGTTTTTT. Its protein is CSASSGRRSTGELFF.

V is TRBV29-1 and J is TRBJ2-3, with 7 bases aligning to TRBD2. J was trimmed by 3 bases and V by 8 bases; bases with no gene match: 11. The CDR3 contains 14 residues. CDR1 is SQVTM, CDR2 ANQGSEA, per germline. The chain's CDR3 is CSKSSGCNTDTQYF. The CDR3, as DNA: TGCAGCAAGAGTAGCGGGTGTAATACAGATACGCAGTATTTT.

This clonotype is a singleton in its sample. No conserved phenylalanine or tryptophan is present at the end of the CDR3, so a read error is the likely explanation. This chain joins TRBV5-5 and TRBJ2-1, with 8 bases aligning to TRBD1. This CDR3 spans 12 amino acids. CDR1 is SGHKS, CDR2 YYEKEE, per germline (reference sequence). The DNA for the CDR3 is TGTGCCAGCTGCTTTAACAGGGGGTTGCAGTTCCTC. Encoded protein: CASCFNRGLQFL.

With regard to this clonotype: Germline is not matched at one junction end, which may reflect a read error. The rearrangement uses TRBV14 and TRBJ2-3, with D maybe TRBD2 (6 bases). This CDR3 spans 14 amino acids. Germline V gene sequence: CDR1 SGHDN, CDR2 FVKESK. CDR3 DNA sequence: TGTGCCAGCAAGGGCGGGACTGGCACAGATAAGCAGTATTTT. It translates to CASKGGTGTDKQYF.

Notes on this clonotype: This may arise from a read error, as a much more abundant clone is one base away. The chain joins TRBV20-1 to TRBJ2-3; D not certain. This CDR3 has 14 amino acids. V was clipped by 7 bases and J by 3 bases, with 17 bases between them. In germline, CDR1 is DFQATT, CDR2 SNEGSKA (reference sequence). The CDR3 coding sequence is TGCAGTGTTGATGAAGTGGGTAGGACAGATACGCAGTATTTT. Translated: CSVDEVGRTDTQYF.

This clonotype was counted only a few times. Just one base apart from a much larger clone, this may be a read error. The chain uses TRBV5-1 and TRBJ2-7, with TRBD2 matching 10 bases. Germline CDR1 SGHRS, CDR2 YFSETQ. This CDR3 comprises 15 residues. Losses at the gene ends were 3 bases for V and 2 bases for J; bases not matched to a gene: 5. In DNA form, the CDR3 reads TGCGCCAGCAGCTACAGGACTAGCGGAACCTACGAGCAGTACTTC. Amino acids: CASSYRTSGTYEQYF.

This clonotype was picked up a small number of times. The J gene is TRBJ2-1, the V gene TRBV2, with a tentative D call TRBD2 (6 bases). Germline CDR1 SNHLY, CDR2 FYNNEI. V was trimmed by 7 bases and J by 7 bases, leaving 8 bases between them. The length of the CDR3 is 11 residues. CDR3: CASTGRNEQFF. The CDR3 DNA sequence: TGTGCCAGCACTGGGAGGAATGAGCAGTTCTTC. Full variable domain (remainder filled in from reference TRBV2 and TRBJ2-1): EPEVTQTPSHQVTQMGQEVILRCVPISNHLYFYWYRQILGQKVEFLVSFYNNEISEKSEIFDDQFSVERPDGSNFTLKIRSTKLEDSAMYFCASTGRNEQFFGPGTRLTVL.

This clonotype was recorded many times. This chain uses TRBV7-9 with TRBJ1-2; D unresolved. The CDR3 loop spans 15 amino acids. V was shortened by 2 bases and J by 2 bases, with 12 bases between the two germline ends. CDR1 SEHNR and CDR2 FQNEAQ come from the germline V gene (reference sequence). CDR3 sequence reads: CASSLRQTINYGYTF. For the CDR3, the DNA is TGTGCCAGCAGCTTACGTCAGACAATAAACTATGGCTACACCTTC.

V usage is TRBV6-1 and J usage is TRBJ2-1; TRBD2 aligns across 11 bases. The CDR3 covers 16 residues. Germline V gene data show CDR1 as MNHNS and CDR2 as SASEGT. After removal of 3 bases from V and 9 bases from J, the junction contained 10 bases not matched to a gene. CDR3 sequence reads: CASSDGTSGRFGEQFF. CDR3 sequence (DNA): TGTGCCAGCAGTGACGGTACTAGCGGGAGATTCGGTGAGCAGTTCTTC.

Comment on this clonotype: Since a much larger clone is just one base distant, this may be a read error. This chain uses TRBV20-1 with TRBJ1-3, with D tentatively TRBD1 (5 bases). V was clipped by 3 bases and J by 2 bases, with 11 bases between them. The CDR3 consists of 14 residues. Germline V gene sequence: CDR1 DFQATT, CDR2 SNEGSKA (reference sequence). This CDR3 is CSASLPGPGNTIYF. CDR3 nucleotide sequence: TGCAGTGCTAGTCTCCCAGGGCCTGGAAACACCATATATTTT.

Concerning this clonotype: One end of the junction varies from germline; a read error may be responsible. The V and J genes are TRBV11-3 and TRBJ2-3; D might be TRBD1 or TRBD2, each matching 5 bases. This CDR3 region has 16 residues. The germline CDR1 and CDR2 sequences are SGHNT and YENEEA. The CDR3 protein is CASSSRLADSTGTQYF. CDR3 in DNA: TGTGCCAGCAGCTCAAGGCTAGCAGATAGCACAGGTACGCAATATTTT.

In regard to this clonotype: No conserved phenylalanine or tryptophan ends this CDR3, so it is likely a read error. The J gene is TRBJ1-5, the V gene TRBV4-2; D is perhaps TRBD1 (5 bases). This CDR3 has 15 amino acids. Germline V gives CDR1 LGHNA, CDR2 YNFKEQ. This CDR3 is CAISQTGTGKQPQHS. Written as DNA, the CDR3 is TGTGCCATCAGCCAGACCGGGACGGGCAAGCAGCCCCAGCATTCT.

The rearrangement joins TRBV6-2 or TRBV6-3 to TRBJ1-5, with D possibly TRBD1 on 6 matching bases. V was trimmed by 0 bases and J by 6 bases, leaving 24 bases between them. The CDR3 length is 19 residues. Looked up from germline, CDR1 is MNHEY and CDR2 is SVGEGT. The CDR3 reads CASSYSRGGWQGIAQPQHF. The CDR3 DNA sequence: TGTGCCAGCAGTTACTCGCGGGGGGGCTGGCAGGGAATCGCTCAGCCCCAGCATTTT.

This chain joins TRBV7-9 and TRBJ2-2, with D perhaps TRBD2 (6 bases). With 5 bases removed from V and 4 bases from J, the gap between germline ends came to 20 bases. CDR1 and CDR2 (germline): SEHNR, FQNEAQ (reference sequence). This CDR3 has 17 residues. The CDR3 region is CASSRINGGIGTGELFF. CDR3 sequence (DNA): TGTGCCAGCAGCCGGATTAACGGGGGAATTGGCACCGGGGAGCTGTTTTTT. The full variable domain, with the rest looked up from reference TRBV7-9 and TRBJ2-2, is DTGVSQNPRHKITKRGQNVTFRCDPISEHNRLYWYRQTLGQGPEFLTYFQNEAQLEKSRLLSDRFSAERPKGSFSTLEIQRTEQGDSAMYLCASSRINGGIGTGELFFGEGSRLTVL.